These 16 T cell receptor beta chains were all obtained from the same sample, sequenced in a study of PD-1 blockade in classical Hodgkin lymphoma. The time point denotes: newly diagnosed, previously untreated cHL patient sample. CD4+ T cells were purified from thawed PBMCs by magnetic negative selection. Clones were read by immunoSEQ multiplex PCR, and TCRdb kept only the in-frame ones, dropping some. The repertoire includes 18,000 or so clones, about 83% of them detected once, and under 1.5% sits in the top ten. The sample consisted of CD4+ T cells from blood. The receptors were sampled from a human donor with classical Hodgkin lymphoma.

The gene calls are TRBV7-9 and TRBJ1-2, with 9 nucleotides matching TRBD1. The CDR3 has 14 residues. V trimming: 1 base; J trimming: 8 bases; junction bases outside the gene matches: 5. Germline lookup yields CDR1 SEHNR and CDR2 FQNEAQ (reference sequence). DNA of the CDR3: TGTGCCAGCAGCTTAGGTGGGACAGGGCAAGGCTACACCTTC. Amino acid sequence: CASSLGGTGQGYTF.

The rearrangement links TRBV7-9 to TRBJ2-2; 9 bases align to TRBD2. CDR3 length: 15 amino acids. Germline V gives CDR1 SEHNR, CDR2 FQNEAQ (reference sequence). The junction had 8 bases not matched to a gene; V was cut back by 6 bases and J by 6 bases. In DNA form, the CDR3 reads TGTGCCAGCAGTGAGCTAGCGGGATTTGCCGGGGAGCTGTTTTTT. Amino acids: CASSELAGFAGELFF. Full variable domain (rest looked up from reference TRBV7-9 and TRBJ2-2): DTGVSQNPRHKITKRGQNVTFRCDPISEHNRLYWYRQTLGQGPEFLTYFQNEAQLEKSRLLSDRFSAERPKGSFSTLEIQRTEQGDSAMYLCASSELAGFAGELFFGEGSRLTVL.

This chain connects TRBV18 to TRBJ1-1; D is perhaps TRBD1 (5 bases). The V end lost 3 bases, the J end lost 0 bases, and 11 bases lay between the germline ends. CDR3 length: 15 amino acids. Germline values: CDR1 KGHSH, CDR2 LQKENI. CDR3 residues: CASSPRQSMNTEAFF. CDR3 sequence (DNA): TGTGCCAGCTCACCGCGACAGAGTATGAACACTGAAGCTTTCTTT.

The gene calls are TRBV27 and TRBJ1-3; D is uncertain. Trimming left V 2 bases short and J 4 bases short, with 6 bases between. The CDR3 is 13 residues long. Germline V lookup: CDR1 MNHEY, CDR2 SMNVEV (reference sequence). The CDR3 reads CASSLVAGNTIYF. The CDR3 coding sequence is TGTGCCAGCAGTTTAGTAGCGGGAAACACCATATATTTT.

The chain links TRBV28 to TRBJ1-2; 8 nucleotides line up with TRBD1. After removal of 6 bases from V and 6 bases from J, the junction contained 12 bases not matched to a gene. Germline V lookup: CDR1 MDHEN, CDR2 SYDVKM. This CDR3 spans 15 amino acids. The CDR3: CASRQQGDWGHGYTF. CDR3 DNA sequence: TGTGCCAGCAGACAACAGGGGGACTGGGGTCATGGCTACACCTTC.

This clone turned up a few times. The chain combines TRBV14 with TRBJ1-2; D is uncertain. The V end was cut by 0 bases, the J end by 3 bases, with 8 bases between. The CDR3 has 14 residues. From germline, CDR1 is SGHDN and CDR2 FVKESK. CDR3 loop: CASSQDGPYYGYTF. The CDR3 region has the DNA TGTGCCAGCAGCCAAGACGGGCCATACTATGGCTACACCTTC.

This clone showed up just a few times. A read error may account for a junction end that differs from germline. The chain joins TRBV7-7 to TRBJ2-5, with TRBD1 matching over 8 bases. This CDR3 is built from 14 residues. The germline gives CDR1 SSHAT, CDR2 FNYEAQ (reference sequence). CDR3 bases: TGTGCTAGCAGCTTGCAGGGGGCCCAAGAGACCCAGTACTTC. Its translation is CASSLQGAQETQYF.

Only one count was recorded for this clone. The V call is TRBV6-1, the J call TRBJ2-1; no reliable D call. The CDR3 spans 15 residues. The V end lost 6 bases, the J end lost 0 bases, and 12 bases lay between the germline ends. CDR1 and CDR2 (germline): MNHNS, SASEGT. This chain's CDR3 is CASRRQTSSYNEQFF. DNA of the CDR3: TGTGCCAGCAGGAGGCAAACGAGCTCCTACAATGAGCAGTTCTTC.

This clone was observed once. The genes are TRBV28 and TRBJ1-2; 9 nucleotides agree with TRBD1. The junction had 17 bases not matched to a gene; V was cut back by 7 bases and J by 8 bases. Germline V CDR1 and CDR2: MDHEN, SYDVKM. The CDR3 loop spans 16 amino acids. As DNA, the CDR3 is TGTGCCAGCACCTGGCTTAGGGGACAGGGATGGAACGGCTACACCTTC. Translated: CASTWLRGQGWNGYTF.

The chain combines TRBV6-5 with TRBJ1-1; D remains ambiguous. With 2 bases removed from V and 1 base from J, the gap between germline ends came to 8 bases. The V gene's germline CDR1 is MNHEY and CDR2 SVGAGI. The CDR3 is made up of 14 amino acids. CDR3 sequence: CASSYRGSNTEAFF. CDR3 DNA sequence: TGTGCCAGCAGTTACCGCGGTTCGAACACTGAAGCTTTCTTT.

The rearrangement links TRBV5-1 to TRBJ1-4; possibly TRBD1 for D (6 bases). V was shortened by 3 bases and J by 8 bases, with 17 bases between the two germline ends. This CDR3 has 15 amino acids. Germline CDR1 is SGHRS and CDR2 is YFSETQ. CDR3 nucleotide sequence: TGCGCCAGCAGCTCTACCGGGCTAGGGGGGGAAAAACTGTTTTTT. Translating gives CASSSTGLGGEKLFF.

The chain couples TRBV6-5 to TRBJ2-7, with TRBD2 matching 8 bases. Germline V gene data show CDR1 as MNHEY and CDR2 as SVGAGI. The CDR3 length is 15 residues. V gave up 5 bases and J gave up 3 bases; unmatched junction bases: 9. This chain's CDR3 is CASSRTGTRDYEQYF. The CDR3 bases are TGTGCCAGCAGTCGCACAGGGACTAGAGACTACGAGCAGTACTTC.

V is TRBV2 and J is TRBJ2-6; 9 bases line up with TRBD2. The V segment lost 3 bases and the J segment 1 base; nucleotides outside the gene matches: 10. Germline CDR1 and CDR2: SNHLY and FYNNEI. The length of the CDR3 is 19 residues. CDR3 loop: CASSDAGTSSFSGANVLTF. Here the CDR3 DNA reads TGTGCCAGCAGTGACGCCGGGACTAGCTCGTTTTCTGGGGCCAACGTCCTGACTTTC.

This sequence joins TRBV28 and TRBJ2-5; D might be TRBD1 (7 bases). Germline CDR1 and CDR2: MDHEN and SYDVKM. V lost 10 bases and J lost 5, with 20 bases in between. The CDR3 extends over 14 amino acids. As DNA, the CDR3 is TGTGCCACCAAAAATCAGGGGGGCTTGGAGACCCAGTACTTC. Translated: CATKNQGGLETQYF.

The CDR3 nucleotides are TGCGCCAGCAGCTTACAGACTAGCGAGGGTTCAGAGACCCAGTACTTC. This codes for CASSLQTSEGSETQYF. The rearrangement uses TRBV5-1 and TRBJ2-5; 8 bases align to TRBD2. V was pared by 2 bases and J by 4 bases, with 10 bases of the junction left unmatched. The germline V gene has CDR1 SGHRS and CDR2 YFSETQ. The length of the CDR3 is 16 residues.

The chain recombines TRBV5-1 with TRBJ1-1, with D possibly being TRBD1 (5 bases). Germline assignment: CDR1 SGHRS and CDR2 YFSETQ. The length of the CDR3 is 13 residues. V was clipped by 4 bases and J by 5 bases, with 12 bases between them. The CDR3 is CASSPNQGTEAFF. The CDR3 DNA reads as TGCGCCAGCAGCCCCAATCAGGGTACTGAAGCTTTCTTT. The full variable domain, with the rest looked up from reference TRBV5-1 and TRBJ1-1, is KAGVTQTPRYLIKTRGQQVTLSCSPISGHRSVSWYQQTPGQGLQFLFEYFSETQRNKGNFPGRFSGRQFSNSRSEMNVSTLELGDSALYLCASSPNQGTEAFFGQGTRLTVV.